This entry is about one TCR beta chain. This entry comes from a study of T cell clonotyping in hematopoietic cell transplantation. Sequencing was performed with immunoSEQ multiplex PCR; in TCRdb, only in-frame clones are kept and a portion is missing. Counted here are around 14,000 clones, roughly 64% occurring once; the ten biggest clones make up around a tenth. V shed 5 bases and J 7 bases; nucleotides not matched to a gene: 4. CDR1 is SGHVS, CDR2 FQNEAQ, per germline. The CDR3 is 14 amino acids. The specimen was PBMCs. The receptor comes from a human donor who either received an allogeneic hematopoietic cell transplant for a myeloid malignancy or was a related donor (not recorded which). Some clones in this sample may be carry-over from other donors' samples. The rearrangement uses TRBV7-8 and TRBJ1-5; TRBD1 aligns across 11 bases. Here the CDR3 reads CASSQDRGRQPQHF. The CDR3 DNA reads TGTGCCAGCAGCCAGGACAGGGGGCGGCAGCCCCAGCATTTT.